This T cell receptor beta chain was obtained from a study of blood T cell repertoires in COVID-19. Study summary: Italy, Spain and the United States were the sources of the convalescent and acute COVID-19 samples. PBMCs, B-cell-depleted T cells, or T cells were the source of the cDNA or gDNA that made up the material.

As handled by the study authors: Reference gene primer amplification gave estimated nucleated cell counts. Sequencing was performed with immunoSEQ multiplex PCR; in TCRdb, only in-frame clones are kept and a portion is missing. The D gene and trimming were derived from the DNA, and the V and J assignments and clone size from that table. This repertoire shows 99,000 or so clones, 85% to 90% found once; its top ten account for approximately 5%. CDR3 length: 13 residues. CDR1 is SEHNR, CDR2 FQNEAQ, per germline (reference sequence). J gave up 6 bases and V 11 bases, and 7 bases lay outside the gene matches.

The source of this sequence is a human donor in a cohort sampled during active COVID-19. The sequenced material came from peripheral blood. The chain combines TRBV7-9 with TRBJ1-5; 10 bases align to TRBD1. As DNA, the CDR3 is TGTGCCGGGACCGGGACAGGGGTTCAGCCCCAGCATTTT. Its protein is CAGTGTGVQPQHF.